This T cell receptor beta chain comes out of a study of blood T cell repertoires in COVID-19. Turning to the study itself: Specimens from acute and convalescent COVID-19 originated in the United States, Italy and Spain. T cells, B-cell-depleted T cells, or PBMCs supplied cDNA or gDNA.

Source study methods: Amplification of reference gene primers was used by the study to estimate nucleated cell counts. This table comes from immunoSEQ multiplex PCR, and its TCRdb copy is limited to in-frame clones, with some not included. V and J calls and clone size follow that table, whereas D and trimming were derived from the DNA. The data show 70,000 or so clones, roughly nine tenths seen once. This TCR came from a man between 65 and 85 years old with active COVID-19. The specimen sequenced was peripheral blood.

The CDR3 bases are TGTGCCAGCTCACAACTAGCGGAACAAGAGACCCAGTACTTC. It translates to CASSQLAEQETQYF. V gene TRBV18 combines with J gene TRBJ2-5, with 8 bases matching TRBD2. The J segment lost 2 bases and the V segment lost 4 bases, leaving 3 bases of the junction unmatched. Germline CDR1 KGHSH, CDR2 LQKENI. This CDR3 contains 14 residues.